These 8 T cell receptor beta chains were all obtained from the same sample, sequenced in a study of cytomegalovirus exposure and HLA in healthy donors. 13 Jbeta primers and 60 Vbeta primers were used for the PCR. Libraries were prepared by immunoSEQ multiplex PCR; TCRdb keeps only in-frame clonotypes and omits some of them. The sample contains about 51,000 clones, around 80% of which appear only once. Specimen: PBMCs. The receptors shown here come from a boy under 18 in good health and CMV-seropositive.

The rearrangement uses TRBV6-1 and TRBJ1-1, with a possible D match to TRBD1 (6 bases). CDR3 length: 14 residues. V was shortened by 6 bases and J by 5 bases, with 16 bases between the two germline ends. CDR1 and CDR2 from the germline V gene are MNHNS and SASEGT. In DNA, the CDR3 is TGTGCCAGCAGAGCACAGGGCTGGAGGACTGAAGCTTTCTTT. Protein: CASRAQGWRTEAFF.

The chain employs TRBV4-1 and TRBJ2-7; 7 bases are shared with TRBD1. J gave up 7 bases and V 0 bases, and 9 bases lay outside the gene matches. CDR1 and CDR2 from the germline V gene are MGHRA and YSYEKL. The CDR3 extends over 15 amino acids. The CDR3 protein is CASSQDIGGRREQYF. CDR3 nucleotide sequence: TGCGCCAGCAGCCAAGATATAGGGGGCCGCCGGGAGCAGTACTTC.

The V gene is TRBV6-1, the J gene TRBJ1-5, with unresolved D. Germline CDR1 reads MNHNS; CDR2 reads SASEGT. Trimming removed 2 bases at V and 1 base at J, with 9 bases between. CDR3 size: 15 residues. The CDR3 spells CASSERRVSNQPQHF. CDR3 bases: TGTGCCAGCAGTGAAAGGAGGGTCAGCAATCAGCCCCAGCATTTT.

The chain combines TRBV2 with TRBJ1-5; D might be TRBD1 (6 bases). CDR3 length equals 14 residues. The germline V gene encodes CDR1 SNHLY and CDR2 FYNNEI. The ends were cut back, 4 bases at V and 4 bases at J, with 11 bases in the middle. The CDR3 DNA sequence: TGTGCCAGCAGTGCGGACAGTGGGAATCAGCCCCAGCATTTT. Its protein is CASSADSGNQPQHF.

This clone showed up just a few times. This chain uses TRBV5-4 with TRBJ2-1, with TRBD2 matching over 10 bases. Germline-derived CDR1 and CDR2 are SGHNT and YYREEE (reference sequence). After removal of 0 bases from V and 6 bases from J, the junction contained 6 bases not matched to a gene. The CDR3 has 16 residues. CDR3 DNA: TGTGCCAGCAGCTTGGCGAGCGGGGGGGCCCCCAATGAGCAGTTCTTC. The encoded protein is CASSLASGGAPNEQFF.

The gene calls are TRBV13 and TRBJ1-1; possibly TRBD1 for D (5 bases). The CDR3 is 15 residues long. V was pared by 0 bases and J by 2 bases, with 10 bases between. CDR1 is PRHDT and CDR2 is FYEKMQ in the germline V gene (reference sequence). The CDR3 spells CASSLGPRANTEAFF. DNA for the CDR3: TGTGCCAGCAGCTTAGGACCCAGGGCAAACACTGAAGCTTTCTTT.

To note about this clone: A read error may produce the germline difference seen at one junction end. The chain uses TRBV7-9 and TRBJ1-6, with TRBD1 as a possible D gene (6 bases). Germline V CDR1 and CDR2: SEHNR, FQNEAQ (reference sequence). This CDR3 is built from 15 residues. The CDR3 DNA is TGTTCCAGCAGCTTGGGGACACTGTATAATTCACCCCTCCACTTT. This gives the protein CSSSLGTLYNSPLHF.

The chain joins TRBV6-1 to TRBJ2-1; D unresolved. CDR3 length equals 12 residues. The V and J ends lost 0 bases and 10 bases respectively, with 7 bases between them. From germline, CDR1 is MNHNS and CDR2 SASEGT. The CDR3 DNA sequence: TGTGCCAGCAGTGAAGCTGGCAACGAGCAGTTCTTC. It specifies CASSEAGNEQFF.